This TCR beta chain was sequenced for a study of CD8 T cells in Susac syndrome. Across the study: Among sequenced Susac syndrome patients, more than 5 had active disease and eight were in remission.

Reverse transcription used roughly 0.45 to 1 ug RNA and random hexamers. Via MiXCR, TCRdb re-called the immunoSEQ multiplex PCR reads, giving one row per CDR3 protein. Altogether 110,000 to 150,000 distinct CDR3 sequences are present, 95% being singletons, with the ten largest covering 0.065% to 0.095%. Negative isolation yielded CD4+ and CD8+ T cells, and FACS enriched TEMRA cells. Sequenced sample: CD4+ T cells from PBMCs. The receptor's source is a human donor with Susac syndrome.

The CDR3 nucleotides read TGCAGTGCTACCGACAGGGGGCTTTATAGCAATCAGCCCCAGCATTTT. Translating gives CSATDRGLYSNQPQHF. V and J are TRBV20-1 and TRBJ1-5, with TRBD1 identical over 10 bases. V was pared by 4 bases and J by 0 bases, with 6 bases of the junction left unmatched. Germline V gene lookup returns CDR1 DFQATT and CDR2 SNEGSKA (reference sequence). The CDR3 runs 16 residues.